The TCR beta chain under discussion was sequenced for a study of cytomegalovirus exposure and HLA in healthy donors. The V gene lost 0 bases and the J gene lost 9 bases, with 12 bases spanning the gap. The CDR3 covers 13 residues. Germline CDR1 reads LNHNV; CDR2 reads YYDKDF (reference sequence). PCR primers comprised 60 Vbeta and 13 Jbeta primers. Method: immunoSEQ multiplex PCR; TCRdb's copy keeps in-frame clones and lacks some. The table includes some 140,000 clones, 80% detected once. The rearrangement joins TRBV15 to TRBJ2-7; D is ambiguous. The sample consisted of PBMCs. The sequence was obtained from a man aged 25 to 40 in good health and CMV-seronegative. This CDR3 reads CATSRDYIAPQYF. In nucleotides, the CDR3 is TGTGCCACCAGCAGAGATTATATAGCTCCGCAGTACTTC.